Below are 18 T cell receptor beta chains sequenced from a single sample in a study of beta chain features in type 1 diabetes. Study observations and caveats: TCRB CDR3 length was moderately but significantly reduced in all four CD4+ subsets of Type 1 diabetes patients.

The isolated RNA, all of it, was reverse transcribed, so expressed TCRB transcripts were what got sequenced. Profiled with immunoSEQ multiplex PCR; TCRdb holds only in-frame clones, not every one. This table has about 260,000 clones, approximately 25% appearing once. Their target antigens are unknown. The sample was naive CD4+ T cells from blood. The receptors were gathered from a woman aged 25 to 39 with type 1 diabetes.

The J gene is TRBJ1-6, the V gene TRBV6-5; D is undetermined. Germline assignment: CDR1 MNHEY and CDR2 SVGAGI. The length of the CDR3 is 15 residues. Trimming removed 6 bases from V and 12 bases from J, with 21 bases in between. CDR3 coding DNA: TGTGCCAGCAGATCCGAAGGCCTTAGCGGCGGACCCCTCCACTTT. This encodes CASRSEGLSGGPLHF.

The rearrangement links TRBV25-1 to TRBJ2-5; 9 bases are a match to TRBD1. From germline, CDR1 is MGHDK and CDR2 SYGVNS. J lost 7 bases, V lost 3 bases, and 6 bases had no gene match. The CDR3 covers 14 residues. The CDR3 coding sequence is TGTGCCAGCAGTGACGGGACAGGGTACGGGACCCAGTACTTC. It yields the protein CASSDGTGYGTQYF.

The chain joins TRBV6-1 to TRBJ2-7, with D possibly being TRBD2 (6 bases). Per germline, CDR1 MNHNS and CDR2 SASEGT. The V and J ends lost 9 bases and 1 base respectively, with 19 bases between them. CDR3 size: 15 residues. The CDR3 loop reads CASERPGLLSYEQYF. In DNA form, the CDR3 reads TGTGCCAGTGAACGACCGGGACTCCTATCCTACGAGCAGTACTTC.

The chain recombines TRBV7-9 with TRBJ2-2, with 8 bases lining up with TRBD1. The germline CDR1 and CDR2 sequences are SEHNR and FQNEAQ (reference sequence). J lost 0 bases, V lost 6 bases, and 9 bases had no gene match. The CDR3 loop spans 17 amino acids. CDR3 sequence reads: CASSRPGQATNTGELFF. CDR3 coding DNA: TGTGCCAGCAGTCGGCCGGGACAGGCGACGAACACCGGGGAGCTGTTTTTT.

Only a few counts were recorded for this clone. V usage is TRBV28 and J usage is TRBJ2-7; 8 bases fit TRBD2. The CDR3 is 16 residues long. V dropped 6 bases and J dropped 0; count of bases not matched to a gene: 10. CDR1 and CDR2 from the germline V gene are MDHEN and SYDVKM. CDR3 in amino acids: CASSSGGGRSSYEQYF. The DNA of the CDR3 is TGTGCCAGCAGCTCGGGGGGCGGGAGGTCCTCCTACGAGCAGTACTTC.

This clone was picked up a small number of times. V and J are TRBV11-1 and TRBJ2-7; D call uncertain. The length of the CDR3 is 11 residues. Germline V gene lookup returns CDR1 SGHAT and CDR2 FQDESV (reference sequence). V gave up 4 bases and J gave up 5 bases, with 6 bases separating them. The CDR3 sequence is CASSSLNEQYF. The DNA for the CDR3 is TGTGCCAGCAGCTCTCTAAACGAGCAGTACTTC.

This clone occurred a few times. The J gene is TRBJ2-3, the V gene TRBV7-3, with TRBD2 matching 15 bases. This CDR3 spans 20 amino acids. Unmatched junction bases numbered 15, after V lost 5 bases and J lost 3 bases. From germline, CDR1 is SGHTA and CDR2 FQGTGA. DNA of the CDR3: TGTGCCAGCAGCCCATCCACCGGACTAGCGGGAGGGCCGTGGACAGATACGCAGTATTTT. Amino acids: CASSPSTGLAGGPWTDTQYF.

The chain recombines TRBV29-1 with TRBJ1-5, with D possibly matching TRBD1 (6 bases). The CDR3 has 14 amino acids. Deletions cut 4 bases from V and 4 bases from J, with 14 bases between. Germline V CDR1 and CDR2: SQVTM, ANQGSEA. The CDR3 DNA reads TGCAGCGTTGTCGGCCAGGGGTGGAATCAGCCCCAGCATTTT. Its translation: CSVVGQGWNQPQHF.

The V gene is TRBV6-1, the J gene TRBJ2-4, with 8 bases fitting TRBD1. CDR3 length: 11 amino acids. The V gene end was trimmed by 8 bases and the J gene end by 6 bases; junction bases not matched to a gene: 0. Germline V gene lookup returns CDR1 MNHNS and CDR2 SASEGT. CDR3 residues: CASGQGNIQYF. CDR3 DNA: TGTGCCAGCGGACAGGGAAACATTCAGTACTTC.

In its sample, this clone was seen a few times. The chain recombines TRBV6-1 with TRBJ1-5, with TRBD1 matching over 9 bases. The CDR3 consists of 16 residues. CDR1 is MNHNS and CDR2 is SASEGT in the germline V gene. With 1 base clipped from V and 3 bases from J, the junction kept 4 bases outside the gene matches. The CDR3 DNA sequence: TGTGCCAGCAGTGAAGTGGGACAGGGCTACAATCAGCCCCAGCATTTT. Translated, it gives CASSEVGQGYNQPQHF.

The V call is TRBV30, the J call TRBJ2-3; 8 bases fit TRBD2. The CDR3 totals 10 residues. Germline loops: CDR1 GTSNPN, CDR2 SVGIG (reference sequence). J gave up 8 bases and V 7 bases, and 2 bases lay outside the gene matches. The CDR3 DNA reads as TGTGCCTACGCGGGAGGTACGCAGTATTTT. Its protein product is CAYAGGTQYF.

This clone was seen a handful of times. CDR3: CASSSGLTNQPQHF. The DNA for the CDR3 is TGTGCCAGCAGCTCTGGGCTGACCAATCAGCCCCAGCATTTT. V is TRBV5-6 and J is TRBJ1-5, with D unresolved. Germline V gives CDR1 SGHDT, CDR2 YYEEEE. The CDR3 covers 14 residues. The ends were cut back, 3 bases at V and 3 bases at J, with 10 bases in the middle.

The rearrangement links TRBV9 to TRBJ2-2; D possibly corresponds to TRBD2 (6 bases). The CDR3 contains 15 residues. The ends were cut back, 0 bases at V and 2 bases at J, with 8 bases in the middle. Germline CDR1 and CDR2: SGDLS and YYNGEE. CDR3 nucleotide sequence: TGTGCCAGCAGCGTAGTCGGGGGAAACACCGGGGAGCTGTTTTTT. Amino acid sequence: CASSVVGGNTGELFF. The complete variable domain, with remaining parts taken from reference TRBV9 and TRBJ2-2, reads DSGVTQTPKHLITATGQRVTLRCSPRSGDLSVYWYQQSLDQGLQFLIQYYNGEERAKGNILERFSAQQFPDLHSELNLSSLELGDSALYFCASSVVGGNTGELFFGEGSRLTVL.

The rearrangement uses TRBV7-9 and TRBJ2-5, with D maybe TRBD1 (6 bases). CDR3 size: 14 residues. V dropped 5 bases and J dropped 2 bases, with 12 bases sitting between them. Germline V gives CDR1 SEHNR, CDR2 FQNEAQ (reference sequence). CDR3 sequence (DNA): TGTGCCAGCAGCGCAGGGACAATGCAAGAGACCCAGTACTTC. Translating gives CASSAGTMQETQYF.

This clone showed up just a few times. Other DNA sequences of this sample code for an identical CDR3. The CDR3 reads CASSFRGETQYF. The CDR3 bases are TGTGCCAGCAGTTTTCGCGGGGAGACCCAGTACTTC. The V and J genes are TRBV27 and TRBJ2-5; tentatively, D is TRBD2 (5 bases). Germline V gene lookup returns CDR1 MNHEY and CDR2 SMNVEV (reference sequence). V was pared by 3 bases and J by 5 bases, with 7 bases between. The CDR3 consists of 12 residues.

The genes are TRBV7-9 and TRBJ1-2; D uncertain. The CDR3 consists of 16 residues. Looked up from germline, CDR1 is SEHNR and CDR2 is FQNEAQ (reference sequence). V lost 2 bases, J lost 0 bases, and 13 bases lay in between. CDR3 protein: CASSLQGEGSNYGYTF. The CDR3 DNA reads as TGTGCCAGCAGCTTACAAGGAGAAGGATCTAACTATGGCTACACCTTC. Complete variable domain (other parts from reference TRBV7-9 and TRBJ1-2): DTGVSQNPRHKITKRGQNVTFRCDPISEHNRLYWYRQTLGQGPEFLTYFQNEAQLEKSRLLSDRFSAERPKGSFSTLEIQRTEQGDSAMYLCASSLQGEGSNYGYTFGSGTRLTVV.

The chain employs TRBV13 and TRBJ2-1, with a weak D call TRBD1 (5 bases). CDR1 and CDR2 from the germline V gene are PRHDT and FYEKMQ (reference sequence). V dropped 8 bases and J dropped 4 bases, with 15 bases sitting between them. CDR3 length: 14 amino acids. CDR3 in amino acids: CASHLLGVYNEQFF. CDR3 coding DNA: TGTGCCAGCCACCTTCTAGGGGTATACAATGAGCAGTTCTTC.

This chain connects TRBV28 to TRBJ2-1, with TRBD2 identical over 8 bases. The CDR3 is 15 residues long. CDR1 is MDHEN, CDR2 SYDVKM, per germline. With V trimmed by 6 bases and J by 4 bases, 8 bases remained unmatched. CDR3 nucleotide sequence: TGTGCCAGCAGCACAGCGGGAGCCCATTACAATGAGCAGTTCTTC. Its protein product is CASSTAGAHYNEQFF.